The entry below gives a single TCR beta chain sequence along with its context. No antigen is known for it. This specimen comes from a study of cytomegalovirus exposure and HLA in healthy donors. V dropped 5 bases and J dropped 6 bases, with 19 bases sitting between them. The CDR3 is made up of 15 amino acids. The germline V gene encodes CDR1 SGHAT and CDR2 FQNNGV. General study findings and limits: Among the CMV-associated chains, a few were confirmed in vitro as specific for CMV antigens. It was 150 or so TCR beta chains that were listed as cytomegalovirus-associated.

The PCR was carried out with 60 Vbeta primers and 13 Jbeta primers. The table came from immunoSEQ multiplex PCR; TCRdb's copy has only in-frame clones and leaves some out. The sample carries over 110,000 clones, 82% recorded once. The sample taken for sequencing was PBMCs. This clonotype originated in a woman in her sixties in good health and CMV-seropositive. This chain joins TRBV11-2 and TRBJ1-2; D possibly corresponds to TRBD1 (6 bases). CDR3: CASSRTGQMNDGYTF. CDR3 coding DNA: TGTGCCAGCAGCAGAACGGGACAAATGAATGATGGCTACACCTTC.